The 9 T cell receptor beta chains reported below all come from one sample, sequenced in a study of T cell repertoires in cytomegalovirus infection. No antigens are known for them. TCRdb passed the reads through MiXCR, listing each CDR3 protein once. Here the sample spans some 700,000 distinct CDR3 sequences, around a third being singletons. The input for sequencing was cultured PBMCs, taken from culture after CMV antigen stimulation. The source of these receptors is a human donor in good health (CMV status not recorded). Some clones in this sample may be carry-over from other donors' samples.

This clonotype was seen only a few times. The CDR3 here is CASSFSLSWTVGNSPLHF. The DNA of the CDR3 is TGTGCCAGCAGCTTCAGTTTATCATGGACAGTTGGTAATTCACCCCTCCACTTT. The V call is TRBV11-2, the J call TRBJ1-6; a weak D match, TRBD1 (6 bases). The germline V and J ends were trimmed by 3 bases and 6 bases, with 21 bases remaining between them. The CDR3 runs 18 residues. Germline CDR1 SGHAT, CDR2 FQNNGV.

This clonotype is a singleton in its sample. This chain's CDR3 is CAIQGSYEQYF. CDR3 nucleotides: TGTGCCATCCAGGGTTCCTACGAGCAGTACTTC. The chain carries TRBV10-3 and TRBJ2-7; D is possibly TRBD1 (5 bases). Trimming removed 8 bases at V and 1 base at J, with 6 bases between. Germline CDR1 reads ENHRY; CDR2 reads SYGVKD. CDR3 length: 11 amino acids.

The rearrangement joins TRBV20-1 to TRBJ2-3; 11 bases line up with TRBD2. The CDR3 runs to 15 residues. The J segment lost 6 bases and the V segment lost 6 bases, leaving 11 bases of the junction unmatched. The V gene's germline CDR1 is DFQATT and CDR2 SNEGSKA (reference sequence). DNA of the CDR3: TGCAGTGCCTTTACTAGCGGGAGTGCGGGGGATACGCAGTATTTT. This gives the protein CSAFTSGSAGDTQYF.

As for this clonotype: Given a much more abundant clone one base away, this may be a read error. In DNA form, the CDR3 reads TGTGTCAGCAAAGCGGCTGGGAAGGAAAAACTGTTTTTT. Encoded protein: CVSKAAGKEKLFF. The chain joins TRBV7-2 to TRBJ1-4; D is undetermined. This CDR3 is 13 amino acids long. Germline CDR1 is SGHTA and CDR2 is FQGNSA.

This clonotype was seen a few times. CDR3 region: CASTLTPDGDTQYF. The CDR3, as DNA: TGTGCCAGCACCCTGACGCCGGACGGAGATACGCAGTATTTT. The chain links TRBV4-2 to TRBJ2-3; D is undetermined. Germline loops: CDR1 LGHNA, CDR2 YNFKEQ. The CDR3 runs to 14 residues. Trimming stripped 7 bases from V and 5 bases from J, with 16 bases between.

This clonotype showed up just a few times. This chain joins TRBV7-2 and TRBJ1-2; D possibly corresponds to TRBD1 (6 bases). Trimming removed 5 bases from V and 7 bases from J, with 17 bases in between. Germline V gene lookup returns CDR1 SGHTA and CDR2 FQGNSA. This CDR3 region has 14 residues. DNA of the CDR3: TGTGCCAGCAGCGGGACCGGGACATCGGGTGGCTACACCTTC. Translated: CASSGTGTSGGYTF.

The chain is built from TRBV7-4 and TRBJ2-1, with D unclear. The CDR3 totals 14 residues. Germline-derived CDR1 and CDR2 are SGHVT and SQSDAQ. The germline V and J ends were trimmed by 7 bases and 4 bases, with 14 bases remaining between them. CDR3 DNA sequence: TGTGCCAGCACCGAATCAACTGGTTACAATGAGCAGTTCTTC. It yields the protein CASTESTGYNEQFF.

The genes are TRBV20-1 and TRBJ2-3; no clear D gene. Germline V gene data show CDR1 as DFQATT and CDR2 as SNEGSKA (reference sequence). The V end lost 0 bases, the J end lost 6 bases, and 7 bases lay between the germline ends. CDR3 length: 12 amino acids. The CDR3 sequence is CSARDVLDTQYF. The CDR3 DNA is TGCAGTGCTAGAGATGTCCTTGATACGCAGTATTTT.

This clonotype showed up many times. The V gene is TRBV12-3 or TRBV12-4, the J gene TRBJ2-1; 8 nucleotides agree with TRBD2. The junction had 5 bases not matched to a gene; V was cut back by 6 bases and J by 7 bases. This CDR3 is 13 amino acids long. The CDR3 reads CASSSGGGNEQFF. The CDR3 DNA sequence: TGTGCCAGCAGCTCGGGCGGGGGGAATGAGCAGTTCTTC.